This entry lists 14 T cell receptor beta chains sequenced from one sample in a study of T cell responses to AZD1222 COVID-19 vaccine. Some clones are missing from TCRdb's copy, which holds only in-frame ones; the method was immunoSEQ multiplex PCR. The table has 90,000 to 100,000 clones, about nine tenths seen once. Sequencing was performed on peripheral blood, taken 28 days after the second AZD1222 dose. These receptors were taken from an adult who received the AZD1222 COVID-19 vaccine.

The chain combines TRBV3-1 (or the pseudogene TRBV3-2) with TRBJ2-3, with TRBD2 matching 9 bases. The CDR3 totals 16 residues. The V gene end was trimmed by 5 bases and the J gene end by 0 bases; junction bases not matched to a gene: 6. The germline V gene has CDR1 LGHDT and CDR2 YNNKEL (reference sequence). CDR3 nucleotides: TGTGCCAGCAGCTCTCTAGCGGGGTCCAGCACAGATACGCAGTATTTT. It codes for CASSSLAGSSTDTQYF.

J is TRBJ2-2 and V is TRBV28; 12 bases fit TRBD2. CDR1 is MDHEN and CDR2 is SYDVKM in the germline V gene. This CDR3 has 17 amino acids. V shed 8 bases and J 3 bases; nucleotides not matched to a gene: 10. The CDR3: CASAPSGLAGYTGELFF. The CDR3 DNA follows: TGTGCCAGCGCTCCGTCAGGACTAGCGGGGTACACCGGGGAGCTGTTTTTT.

The chain recombines TRBV6-5 with TRBJ1-1; a weak D match, TRBD1 (5 bases). V was clipped by 8 bases and J by 3 bases, with 13 bases between them. In germline, CDR1 is MNHEY, CDR2 SVGAGI. This CDR3 is 13 amino acids long. Written as DNA, the CDR3 is TGTGCCAGCGAATCGGGGGTAGACACTGAAGCTTTCTTT. Encoded protein: CASESGVDTEAFF.

The CDR3 spells CSVQRGSNQPQHF. The CDR3 DNA is TGCAGCGTCCAGAGAGGTAGCAATCAGCCCCAGCATTTT. The rearrangement links TRBV29-1 to TRBJ1-5, with no clear D. Germline V gene data show CDR1 as SQVTM and CDR2 as ANQGSEA. Trimming cost V 6 bases and J 0 bases, with 9 bases left between them. The CDR3 consists of 13 residues.

The V call is TRBV7-6, the J call TRBJ2-7; no clear D. CDR1 is SGHVS, CDR2 FNYEAQ, per germline. This CDR3 is built from 11 residues. Trimming removed 5 bases at V and 5 bases at J, with 7 bases between. CDR3 nucleotides: TGTGCCAGCAGCGTAGAAGACGAGCAGTACTTC. It codes for CASSVEDEQYF.

The genes are TRBV12-5 and TRBJ2-3, with 10 bases that match TRBD2. V lost 5 bases and J lost 2; bases outside the gene matches: 10. From germline, CDR1 is LGHNT and CDR2 FRNRAP. The CDR3 totals 17 residues. The CDR3: CASGPRPSGRATDTQYF. CDR3 bases: TGTGCTAGTGGTCCGCGCCCGAGCGGGAGGGCCACAGATACGCAGTATTTT. The full variable domain, with the rest looked up from reference TRBV12-5 and TRBJ2-3, is DARVTQTPRHKVTEMGQEVTMRCQPILGHNTVFWYRQTMMQGLELLAYFRNRAPLDDSGMPKDRFSAEMPDATLATLKIQPSEPRDSAVYFCASGPRPSGRATDTQYFGPGTRLTVL.

The V call is TRBV9, the J call TRBJ2-3; D tentatively reads TRBD1 or TRBD2 (5 bases each). Germline loops: CDR1 SGDLS, CDR2 YYNGEE. The CDR3 covers 15 residues. V was cut by 4 bases and J by 4 bases, with 16 bases left in between. CDR3 bases: TGTGCCAGCAGCCCGGGGCCTCTCCTCTCAGATACGCAGTATTTT. Protein: CASSPGPLLSDTQYF.

This clone has a single count. V and J are TRBV11-2 and TRBJ2-2; 7 bases match TRBD2. V lost 4 bases to trimming and J lost 5 bases; unmatched junction nucleotides: 16. Germline V CDR1 and CDR2: SGHAT, FQNNGV. The CDR3 has 18 amino acids. This chain's CDR3 is CASSSVRLGGRETGELFF. The DNA of the CDR3 is TGTGCCAGCAGCTCCGTCCGTTTGGGCGGGAGAGAAACCGGGGAGCTGTTTTTT.

This chain connects TRBV27 to TRBJ1-4; 8 bases map to TRBD1. The CDR3 has 14 amino acids. Trimming removed 3 bases from V and 10 bases from J; junction bases left unmatched: 7. The V gene's germline CDR1 is MNHEY and CDR2 SMNVEV (reference sequence). The CDR3, as DNA: TGTGCCAGCAGTTTGTCGGACAGGGCAAGAAAACTGTTTTTT. Encoded protein: CASSLSDRARKLFF.

The chain links TRBV10-3 to TRBJ1-1; the D gene is possibly TRBD1 (5 bases). The V gene lost 1 base and the J gene lost 1 base, with 10 bases spanning the gap. Germline lookup yields CDR1 ENHRY and CDR2 SYGVKD. CDR3 length: 15 residues. In DNA, the CDR3 is TGTGCCATCAGTGAGTGGGGCCAGGGGAACACTGAAGCTTTCTTT. Encoded protein: CAISEWGQGNTEAFF.

The chain combines TRBV7-2 with TRBJ2-1; D is unclear. V lost 5 bases, J lost 3 bases, and 8 bases lay in between. The CDR3 length is 13 residues. Germline-derived CDR1 and CDR2 are SGHTA and FQGNSA. CDR3 sequence (DNA): TGTGCCAGCAGCCCCTCGAGCTACAATGAGCAGTTCTTC. This sequence encodes CASSPSSYNEQFF.

This clone occurred a few times. This chain connects TRBV30 to TRBJ1-1; the D gene is possibly TRBD1 (6 bases). CDR1 and CDR2 from the germline V gene are GTSNPN and SVGIG (reference sequence). The germline V and J ends were trimmed by 0 bases and 11 bases, with 19 bases remaining between them. The CDR3 length is 14 residues. The CDR3 loop is CAWSVKLPTGMAFF. For the CDR3, the DNA is TGTGCCTGGAGTGTTAAACTCCCGACAGGTATGGCTTTCTTT.

CDR3 in amino acids: CASTSGTREKLFF. Here the CDR3 DNA reads TGTGCCAGCACCTCCGGGACAAGGGAAAAACTGTTTTTT. V is TRBV7-8 and J is TRBJ1-4; tentative D call: TRBD1 (6 bases). CDR1 and CDR2 (germline): SGHVS, FQNEAQ. CDR3 length equals 13 residues. The V end lost 7 bases, the J end lost 8 bases, and 14 bases lay between the germline ends.

A single count supports this clone. V usage is TRBV28 and J usage is TRBJ1-1; TRBD1 agrees at 9 bases. The V segment lost 6 bases and the J segment 10 bases; nucleotides outside the gene matches: 12. Germline V gene sequence: CDR1 MDHEN, CDR2 SYDVKM. This CDR3 is 14 amino acids long. In nucleotides, the CDR3 is TGTGCCAGCAGACCAGATCCGGGACAGGGACTAGCTTTCTTT. Its protein product is CASRPDPGQGLAFF.